A few counts support the clone carrying this T cell receptor beta chain. Its antigen is not known. Germline CDR1 SGDLS, CDR2 YYNGEE. The CDR3 is 13 amino acids. V lost 4 bases to trimming and J lost 10 bases; unmatched junction nucleotides: 10. TCR beta cDNA libraries had unique molecular identifiers. MiXCR, applied by TCRdb to the PCR reads, yields one record per CDR3 protein. The sample shows roughly 430,000 distinct CDR3 sequences, roughly 40% of them seen only once. This entry belongs to a study of post-analysis software for immune sequencing data. Study-wide points: Patients used about 5 TRBV segments, including TRBV5-6, TRBV5-1 and TRBV20-1, more often than controls.

This chain uses TRBV9 with TRBJ1-2; 7 nucleotides agree with TRBD1. The sequenced sample consisted of blood. This TCR derives from a girl aged 2 to 10 with multiple sclerosis. The DNA for the CDR3 is TGTGCCAGCAGCACACGGTCCACAGGGGTCTACACCTTC. Protein sequence: CASSTRSTGVYTF.